This TCR beta chain was found in a study of PD-1 blockade in classical Hodgkin lymphoma. Study-wide context: Patients had nivolumab dosed at 3 mg/kg, delivered intravenously every 2 weeks. Overall study results and limits: The authors excluded patients who started nivolumab under 1 year after ASCT. Patients who responded completely had about the same baseline diversity as newly diagnosed patients. When set against healthy donors, newly diagnosed patients were reported to show lower baseline TCR diversity.

The protocol was immunoSEQ multiplex PCR, while the TCRdb copy is restricted to in-frame clones and leaves out a portion. The sample yields roughly 12,000 clones, about 68% seen once. Of note for this clone: The antigen is not known.

Every one of the patients relapsed after autologous stem cell transplantation (brentuximab vedotin exposure was variable). The CDR3 sequence is 14 residues long. V was clipped by 4 bases and J by 7 bases, with 15 bases between them. The germline gives CDR1 SGDLS, CDR2 YYNGEE. The material sequenced was peripheral blood mononuclear cells (PBMCs), taken at baseline. The V and J genes are TRBV9 and TRBJ1-3; weak D call: TRBD1 (6 bases). The TCR was taken from a human donor with classical Hodgkin lymphoma. Here the CDR3 reads CASSTLGAGNTIYF. CDR3 bases: TGTGCCAGCAGCACCCTGGGGGCAGGTAACACCATATATTTT.